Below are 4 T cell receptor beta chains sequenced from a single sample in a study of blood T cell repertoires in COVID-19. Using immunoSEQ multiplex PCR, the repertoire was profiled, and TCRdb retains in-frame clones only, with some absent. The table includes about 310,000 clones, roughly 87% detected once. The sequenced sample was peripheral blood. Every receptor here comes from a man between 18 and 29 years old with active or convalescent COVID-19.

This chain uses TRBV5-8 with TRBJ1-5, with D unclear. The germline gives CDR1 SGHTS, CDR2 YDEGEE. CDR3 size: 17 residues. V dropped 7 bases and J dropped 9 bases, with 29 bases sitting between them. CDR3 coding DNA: TGTGCCAGCCGACGTTACTCGGGGATGCCAATCAGTCGGCCCCAGCATTTT. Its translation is CASRRYSGMPISRPQHF.

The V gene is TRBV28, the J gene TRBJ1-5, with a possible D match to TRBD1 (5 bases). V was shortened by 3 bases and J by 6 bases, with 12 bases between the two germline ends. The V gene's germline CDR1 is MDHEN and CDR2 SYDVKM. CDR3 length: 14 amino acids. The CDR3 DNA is TGTGCCAGCAGTTTGGGGGGTATGGGTCAGCCCCAGCATTTT. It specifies CASSLGGMGQPQHF.

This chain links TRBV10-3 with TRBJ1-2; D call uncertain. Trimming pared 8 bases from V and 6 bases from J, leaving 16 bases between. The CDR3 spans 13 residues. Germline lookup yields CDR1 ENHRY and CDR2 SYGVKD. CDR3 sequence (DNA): TGTGCCATCGTCGGTAGGGTCGGGGATGGCTACACCTTC. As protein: CAIVGRVGDGYTF.

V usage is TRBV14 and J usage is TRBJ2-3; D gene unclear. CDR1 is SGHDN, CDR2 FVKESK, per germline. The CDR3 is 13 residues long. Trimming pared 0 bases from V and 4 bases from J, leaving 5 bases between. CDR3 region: CASSQDLPDTQYF. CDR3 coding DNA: TGTGCCAGCAGCCAAGATCTTCCAGATACGCAGTATTTT.